A single sample is the source of the 17 T cell receptor beta chains below, sequenced in a study of T cells in localized non-small cell lung cancer. Profiling relied on immunoSEQ multiplex PCR, and the TCRdb table lists in-frame clones only, not all of them. Of 90,000 to 95,000 clones detected, about nine tenths appear once; the ten largest clones hold approximately 15%. Sequenced material: peripheral blood, taken before any cancer treatment. The receptors stem from a man aged 40-75 years with stage I squamous cell lung carcinoma.

This clone was observed a handful of times. The CDR3 sequence: CASSALAASTDTQYF. CDR3 in DNA: TGTGCCAGCAGTGCTCTGGCTGCTAGCACAGATACGCAGTATTTT. The rearrangement uses TRBV2 and TRBJ2-3; D not resolved. V dropped 4 bases and J dropped 0 bases, with 11 bases sitting between them. Germline values: CDR1 SNHLY, CDR2 FYNNEI. The CDR3 is 15 residues long.

This clone was seen more than once but under ten times. The DNA for the CDR3 is TGTGCCAGCAGCTTCGGGTCCACCTCCTACAATGAGCAGTTCTTC. Amino acids: CASSFGSTSYNEQFF. The V and J genes are TRBV5-5 and TRBJ2-1; D remains unclear. CDR1 is SGHKS and CDR2 is YYEKEE in the germline V gene (reference sequence). The CDR3 totals 15 residues. V dropped 2 bases and J dropped 0 bases, with 9 bases sitting between them.

The chain recombines TRBV5-5 with TRBJ1-1; D possibly corresponds to TRBD1 (6 bases). Trimming pared 0 bases from V and 3 bases from J, leaving 9 bases between. In germline, CDR1 is SGHKS, CDR2 YYEKEE (reference sequence). The CDR3 loop spans 14 amino acids. CDR3 in DNA: TGTGCCAGCAGCTTGGAACAGGGACACACTGAAGCTTTCTTT. Translating gives CASSLEQGHTEAFF. Looking up the rest from reference TRBV5-5 and TRBJ1-1 gives the full variable domain: DAGVTQSPTHLIKTRGQQVTLRCSPISGHKSVSWYQQVLGQGPQFIFQYYEKEERGRGNFPDRFSARQFPNYSSELNVNALLLGDSALYLCASSLEQGHTEAFFGQGTRLTVV.

The chain couples TRBV15 to TRBJ2-2; D is undetermined. The germline CDR1 and CDR2 sequences are LNHNV and YYDKDF (reference sequence). V was shortened by 6 bases and J by 1 base, with 12 bases between the two germline ends. The CDR3 covers 15 residues. For the CDR3, the DNA is TGTGCCACCAGTAAAGGAACAATGAACACCGGGGAGCTGTTTTTT. It encodes CATSKGTMNTGELFF.

The chain is built from TRBV19 and TRBJ1-1; the D gene is possibly TRBD1 (5 bases). The V gene lost 10 bases and the J gene lost 0 bases, with 27 bases spanning the gap. The CDR3 sequence is 18 residues long. Germline-derived CDR1 and CDR2 are LNHDA and SQIVND (reference sequence). CDR3 sequence: CATSRFLGGDLMNTEAFF. CDR3 DNA: TGTGCCACCTCCCGCTTCCTGGGGGGGGACCTCATGAACACTGAAGCTTTCTTT.

The V call is TRBV5-1, the J call TRBJ1-2; TRBD1 might be the D (5 bases). CDR1 is SGHRS and CDR2 is YFSETQ in the germline V gene. The CDR3 has 17 amino acids. Trimming shortened V by 0 bases and J by 5 bases, and 20 bases separated the two germline ends. CDR3: CASSLDSRVGGDYGYTF. CDR3 DNA: TGCGCCAGCAGCTTGGATTCTCGGGTGGGAGGGGATTATGGCTACACCTTC.

This rearrangement joins TRBV5-1 to TRBJ1-1; tentative D call: TRBD1 (5 bases). Germline-derived CDR1 and CDR2 are SGHRS and YFSETQ. V dropped 2 bases and J dropped 1 base, with 18 bases sitting between them. This CDR3 is built from 17 residues. The DNA for the CDR3 is TGCGCCAGCAGCTTTAAGGCAGGGCAATCGCCGAACACTGAAGCTTTCTTT. Translated: CASSFKAGQSPNTEAFF.

The rearrangement uses TRBV6-1 and TRBJ1-5; perhaps TRBD1 as D (6 bases). The V and J ends lost 1 base and 6 bases respectively, with 16 bases between them. The CDR3 runs to 16 residues. Germline loops: CDR1 MNHNS, CDR2 SASEGT. CDR3 sequence reads: CASSEEYWQGGQPQHF. CDR3 sequence (DNA): TGTGCCAGCAGTGAAGAATATTGGCAAGGGGGTCAGCCCCAGCATTTT.

This clone was picked up a small number of times. This sequence joins TRBV5-4 and TRBJ1-6; D remains unclear. This CDR3 contains 16 residues. Trimming left V 1 base short and J 6 bases short, with 14 bases between. Looked up from germline, CDR1 is SGHNT and CDR2 is YYREEE (reference sequence). The CDR3 bases are TGTGCCAGCAGCTTGCGGGCCAGCTTGGGTAATTCACCCCTCCACTTT. It encodes CASSLRASLGNSPLHF.

The gene calls are TRBV4-1 and TRBJ2-5; weak D call: TRBD2 (6 bases). Germline V gene sequence: CDR1 MGHRA, CDR2 YSYEKL. The length of the CDR3 is 16 residues. Between the trimmed V and J ends, which lost 0 bases and 3 bases, there was a span of 14 bases. In DNA, the CDR3 is TGCGCCAGCAGCCAAGATGCGGGTCGGGGGAAAGAGACCCAGTACTTC. Translation: CASSQDAGRGKETQYF.

The chain couples TRBV11-3 to TRBJ2-7, with a possible D match to TRBD1 (6 bases). The CDR3 has 13 residues. V dropped 5 bases and J dropped 5 bases, with 13 bases sitting between them. CDR1 is SGHNT and CDR2 is YENEEA in the germline V gene. The CDR3 here is CASSPAAGDEQYF. For the CDR3, the DNA is TGTGCCAGCAGCCCCGCGGCAGGGGACGAGCAGTACTTC.

The chain is built from TRBV4-3 and TRBJ1-1, with D uncertain. There are 13 residues in the CDR3. V lost 1 base, J lost 5 bases, and 8 bases lay in between. Germline CDR1 LGHNA, CDR2 YSLEER. Here the CDR3 reads CASSQVLGTEAFF. CDR3 DNA: TGCGCCAGCAGCCAAGTCCTGGGAACTGAAGCTTTCTTT.

The chain is built from TRBV15 and TRBJ1-3; D is perhaps TRBD1 (5 bases). V was shortened by 1 base and J by 1 base, with 8 bases between the two germline ends. This CDR3 is built from 15 residues. The V gene's germline CDR1 is LNHNV and CDR2 YYDKDF (reference sequence). This chain's CDR3 is CATSRGSGSGNTIYF. DNA for the CDR3: TGTGCCACCAGCAGAGGATCAGGGTCTGGAAACACCATATATTTT.

The rearrangement joins TRBV2 to TRBJ2-7; 14 bases agree with TRBD2. The V gene end was trimmed by 6 bases and the J gene end by 3 bases; junction bases not matched to a gene: 4. This CDR3 region has 15 residues. Germline V gene data show CDR1 as SNHLY and CDR2 as FYNNEI. The CDR3 sequence: CASRGLAGANYEQYF. For the CDR3, the DNA is TGTGCCAGCAGGGGACTAGCGGGGGCCAACTACGAGCAGTACTTC.

The genes are TRBV5-1 and TRBJ2-5, with TRBD2 identical over 7 bases. Germline CDR1 and CDR2: SGHRS and YFSETQ. Losses at the gene ends were 1 base for V and 3 bases for J; bases not matched to a gene: 6. The CDR3 has 15 amino acids. The CDR3: CASSLTGGSEETQYF. For the CDR3, the DNA is TGCGCCAGCAGCTTGACCGGGGGGAGCGAAGAGACCCAGTACTTC.

This clone was counted once. The chain couples TRBV6-6 to TRBJ2-3, with 12 bases lining up with TRBD2. This CDR3 is 14 amino acids long. J gave up 6 bases and V 3 bases, and 1 base lay outside the gene matches. Germline loops: CDR1 MNHNY, CDR2 SVGAGI (reference sequence). DNA of the CDR3: TGTGCCAGCAGTTATACTAGCGGGGGGGATACGCAGTATTTT. It encodes CASSYTSGGDTQYF.

The sample holds one count of this clone. The V and J genes are TRBV6-1 and TRBJ2-7; 7 nucleotides line up with TRBD1. Germline V lookup: CDR1 MNHNS, CDR2 SASEGT. J gave up 5 bases and V 6 bases, and 7 bases lay outside the gene matches. The CDR3 is made up of 13 amino acids. CDR3 nucleotides: TGTGCCAGCAGGCGCGACAGGGTCAACGAGCAGTACTTC. This gives the protein CASRRDRVNEQYF.